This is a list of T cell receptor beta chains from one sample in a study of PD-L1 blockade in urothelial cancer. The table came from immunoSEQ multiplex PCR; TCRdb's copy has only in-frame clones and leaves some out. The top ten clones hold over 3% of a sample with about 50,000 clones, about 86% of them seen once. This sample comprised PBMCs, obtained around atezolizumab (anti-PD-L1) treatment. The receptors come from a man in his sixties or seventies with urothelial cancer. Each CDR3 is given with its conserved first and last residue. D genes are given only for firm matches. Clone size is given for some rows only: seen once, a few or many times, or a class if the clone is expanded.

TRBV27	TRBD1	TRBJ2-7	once	CASDLQGLPRNEQYF	TGTGCCAGCGACCTACAGGGGCTCCCTAGGAACGAGCAGTACTTC
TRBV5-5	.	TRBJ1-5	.	CASSLVWQQFNQPQHF	TGTGCCAGCAGCTTGGTGTGGCAACAATTCAATCAGCCCCAGCATTTT
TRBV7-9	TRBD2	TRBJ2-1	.	CASSLRLAGNEQFF	TGTGCCAGCAGCTTAAGGCTAGCGGGCAATGAGCAGTTCTTC
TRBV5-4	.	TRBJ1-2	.	CASSQVGGANGYTF	TGTGCCAGCAGCCAAGTCGGGGGGGCTAATGGCTACACCTTC
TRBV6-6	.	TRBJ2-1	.	CASSLSQDFGEQFF	TGTGCCAGCAGCCTCAGCCAAGACTTTGGTGAGCAGTTCTTC
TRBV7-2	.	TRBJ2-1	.	CASSLDSSYNEQFF	TGTGCCAGCAGCTTAGACAGCTCCTACAATGAGCAGTTCTTC
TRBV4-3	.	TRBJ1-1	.	CASSQDAGFLRTEAFF	TGCGCCAGCAGCCAAGATGCGGGTTTTCTTAGGACTGAAGCTTTCTTT
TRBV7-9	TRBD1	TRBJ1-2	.	CASSRDRWGYTF	TGTGCCAGCAGCCGGGACAGGTGGGGCTACACCTTC
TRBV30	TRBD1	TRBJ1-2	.	CAWRGQGYYGYTF	TGTGCCTGGAGAGGACAGGGATACTATGGCTACACCTTC
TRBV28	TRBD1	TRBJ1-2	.	CASSLPPGQRQDYGYTF	TGTGCCAGCAGTTTACCCCCGGGACAGCGGCAAGACTATGGCTACACCTTC